The 30 T cell receptor beta chains below come from one sample, sequenced in a study of T cells in Graves' hyperthyroidism and ophthalmopathy. From RNA transcripts, TCR beta CDR3 regions were amplified. The HTBI primer set was used in a first-round RT-PCR of the TCR CDR3. Each CDR3 protein is one row after TCRdb ran MiXCR on the multiplex PCR reads. The sample carries roughly 300,000 distinct CDR3 sequences, roughly a fifth recorded once. The sample was blood. Source of these receptors: a woman between 50 and 59 years old with Graves' hyperthyroidism.

This clonotype was counted ten times or more. J is TRBJ1-3 and V is TRBV28; D uncertain. V lost 8 bases and J lost 0, with 20 bases in between. Germline-derived CDR1 and CDR2 are MDHEN and SYDVKM. CDR3 length: 17 amino acids. DNA for the CDR3: TGTGCCAGCCCGCCGACGAGGGAAGGCTACTCTGGAAACACCATATATTTT. Translating it yields CASPPTREGYSGNTIYF.

In this sample, this clonotype turned up a few times. V gene TRBV30 combines with J gene TRBJ2-2; 9 bases line up with TRBD2. Germline CDR1 is GTSNPN and CDR2 is SVGIG (reference sequence). The CDR3 spans 16 residues. V lost 1 base and J lost 6; bases outside the gene matches: 9. This CDR3 is CAWSELLGLASGELFF. The CDR3 coding sequence is TGTGCCTGGAGTGAACTATTGGGACTAGCTTCCGGGGAGCTGTTTTTT.

This clonotype was seen only a few times. The V call is TRBV19, the J call TRBJ2-1, with 7 bases lining up with TRBD2. The CDR3 totals 17 residues. Trimming took 3 bases from V and 5 from J; bases not matched to a gene: 13. CDR1 LNHDA and CDR2 SQIVND come from the germline V gene (reference sequence). The CDR3 nucleotides read TGTGCCAGTAGTATCCGCTCCGTAGCGGGTCGACACAATGAGCAGTTCTTC. It is translated as CASSIRSVAGRHNEQFF.

This clonotype showed up many times. The chain couples TRBV2 to TRBJ2-1, with a weak D call TRBD2 (6 bases). CDR1 and CDR2 from the germline V gene are SNHLY and FYNNEI. The V and J ends lost 6 bases and 14 bases respectively, with 23 bases between them. The CDR3 is made up of 14 amino acids. CDR3 nucleotide sequence: TGTGCCAGCAGGGCCTCCCGGGACTCAAGGGGAGAGTTCTTC. Residues: CASRASRDSRGEFF.

This clonotype came up many times. The rearrangement uses TRBV20-1 and TRBJ2-4; D ambiguous. Germline CDR1 reads DFQATT; CDR2 reads SNEGSKA (reference sequence). This CDR3 has 11 residues. The CDR3 loop is CSQDRAAVQYF. CDR3 nucleotides: TGCAGCCAAGACCGGGCCGCCGTTCAGTACTTC.

This clonotype was counted ten times or more. The chain is built from TRBV7-9 and TRBJ1-5; no clear D gene. The CDR3 has 14 residues. CDR1 SEHNR and CDR2 FQNEAQ come from the germline V gene (reference sequence). V was cut by 2 bases and J by 6 bases, with 11 bases left in between. The CDR3 nucleotides read TGTGCCAGCAGCTTATATGGGGTAGGTCAGCCCCAGCATTTT. It encodes CASSLYGVGQPQHF.

This clonotype has a handful of counts. The chain is built from TRBV9 and TRBJ1-5; possible D gene TRBD1, 5 bases. V lost 0 bases, J lost 3 bases, and 7 bases lay in between. The CDR3 is 14 residues long. CDR1 and CDR2 (germline): SGDLS, YYNGEE. CDR3: CASSVEGTNQPQHF. The CDR3 nucleotides are TGTGCCAGCAGCGTAGAAGGGACCAATCAGCCCCAGCATTTT.

At least ten counts were recorded for this clonotype. The chain has TRBV2 and TRBJ2-1; TRBD1 might be the D (6 bases). Germline values: CDR1 SNHLY, CDR2 FYNNEI. The V end was cut by 4 bases, the J end by 4 bases, with 14 bases between. The CDR3 sequence is 15 residues long. CDR3 sequence: CASSGIRQGYNEQFF. The CDR3 DNA reads as TGTGCCAGCAGTGGTATTAGGCAGGGGTACAATGAGCAGTTCTTC. Full variable domain (outside the CDR3, taken from reference TRBV2 and TRBJ2-1): EPEVTQTPSHQVTQMGQEVILRCVPISNHLYFYWYRQILGQKVEFLVSFYNNEISEKSEIFDDQFSVERPDGSNFTLKIRSTKLEDSAMYFCASSGIRQGYNEQFFGPGTRLTVL.

This chain connects TRBV6-2 or TRBV6-3 to TRBJ1-2; TRBD1 agrees at 7 bases. V shed 0 bases and J 4 bases; nucleotides not matched to a gene: 5. The CDR3 extends over 15 amino acids. Per the germline V gene, CDR1 is MNHEY and CDR2 is SVGEGT. In nucleotides, the CDR3 is TGTGCCAGCAGTTACTCGAGGGGGCTGAGCTATGGCTACACCTTC. Protein: CASSYSRGLSYGYTF.

This clonotype showed up many times. The CDR3 coding sequence is TGCGCCAGCAGTGAGTCAACGAGACAAGGGGCCTATGGCTACACCTTC. Its translation: CASSESTRQGAYGYTF. The V call is TRBV10-2, the J call TRBJ1-2, with D possibly being TRBD1 (5 bases). CDR1 is WSHSY, CDR2 SAAADI, per germline. The CDR3 runs to 16 residues. Trimming removed 0 bases from V and 4 bases from J, with 15 bases in between.

The V call is TRBV19, the J call TRBJ2-1, with 9 bases aligning to TRBD2. Germline trimming cut 7 bases from V and 6 bases from J; bases unmatched to any gene: 10. Germline values: CDR1 LNHDA, CDR2 SQIVND (reference sequence). The CDR3 consists of 15 residues. The CDR3 is CASTSGRRLSNEQFF. The CDR3 DNA reads as TGTGCCAGTACAAGCGGGAGGCGTTTATCCAATGAGCAGTTCTTC.

This rearrangement joins TRBV7-9 to TRBJ1-6, with a weak D call TRBD1 (6 bases). V dropped 2 bases and J dropped 6 bases, with 11 bases sitting between them. CDR3 length: 15 residues. Germline-derived CDR1 and CDR2 are SEHNR and FQNEAQ (reference sequence). The CDR3 bases are TGTGCCAGCAGCTTAACGGGGGCCTCTAATTCACCCCTCCACTTT. It encodes CASSLTGASNSPLHF.

This clonotype came up many times. The CDR3 DNA is TGTGCCAGCAGTTACTCTGCGCGAAGGACAGGCTTTAACTATGGCTACACCTTC. As protein: CASSYSARRTGFNYGYTF. The rearrangement uses TRBV6-6 and TRBJ1-2, with 7 bases fitting TRBD1. V was pared by 0 bases and J by 1 base, with 11 bases of the junction left unmatched. Germline CDR1 is MNHNY and CDR2 is SVGAGI (reference sequence). The CDR3 is 18 amino acids.

This clonotype has a count of ten or more. The chain uses TRBV29-1 and TRBJ1-5; no reliable D call. V gave up 5 bases and J gave up 0 bases, with 5 bases separating them. The CDR3 has 12 residues. Germline-derived CDR1 and CDR2 are SQVTM and ANQGSEA. CDR3 DNA sequence: TGCAGCGTTAGTTATAGCAATCAGCCCCAGCATTTT. Translated, it gives CSVSYSNQPQHF.

The V gene is TRBV24-1, the J gene TRBJ1-2; D is possibly TRBD1 (5 bases). V was trimmed by 9 bases and J by 7 bases, leaving 14 bases between them. The CDR3 runs 12 residues. From germline, CDR1 is KGHDR and CDR2 SFDVKD. This CDR3 reads CATGDGVRGYTF. The CDR3, as DNA: TGTGCCACCGGGGACGGGGTGCGTGGCTACACCTTC.

This clonotype has only a few counts. V usage is TRBV28 and J usage is TRBJ1-2; TRBD1 matches at 9 bases. V lost 2 bases to trimming and J lost 2 bases; unmatched junction nucleotides: 6. This CDR3 has 16 amino acids. Per the germline V gene, CDR1 is MDHEN and CDR2 is SYDVKM. DNA of the CDR3: TGTGCCAGCAGTTTAATTTCCGGACAGGGGAACTATGGCTACACCTTC. Protein product: CASSLISGQGNYGYTF.

There are a few counts of this clonotype. J is TRBJ2-2 and V is TRBV9; TRBD1 aligns across 7 bases. Germline trimming cut 5 bases from V and 6 bases from J; bases unmatched to any gene: 4. CDR1 is SGDLS and CDR2 is YYNGEE in the germline V gene. This CDR3 region has 13 residues. The CDR3, as DNA: TGTGCCAGCAGACGACAGGGTCCCGGGGAGCTGTTTTTT. The encoded protein is CASRRQGPGELFF.

This rearrangement joins TRBV4-2 to TRBJ2-1; tentatively, D is TRBD1 (6 bases). This CDR3 has 16 residues. With 2 bases removed from V and 0 bases from J, the gap between germline ends came to 11 bases. In germline, CDR1 is LGHNA, CDR2 YNFKEQ. The CDR3 sequence: CASSQRDTISYNEQFF. The CDR3 nucleotides read TGTGCCAGCAGCCAAAGGGACACCATCTCCTACAATGAGCAGTTCTTC.

The V call is TRBV9, the J call TRBJ2-6, with D unresolved. The germline gives CDR1 SGDLS, CDR2 YYNGEE. The ends were cut back, 0 bases at V and 1 base at J, with 8 bases in the middle. The CDR3 extends over 16 amino acids. CDR3 bases: TGTGCCAGCAGCGTAGATCGGCAGTCTGGGGCCAACGTCCTGACTTTC. It codes for CASSVDRQSGANVLTF. The full variable domain, with the rest looked up from reference TRBV9 and TRBJ2-6, is DSGVTQTPKHLITATGQRVTLRCSPRSGDLSVYWYQQSLDQGLQFLIQYYNGEERAKGNILERFSAQQFPDLHSELNLSSLELGDSALYFCASSVDRQSGANVLTFGAGSRLTVL.

The chain combines TRBV12-3 or TRBV12-4 with TRBJ1-1; maybe TRBD1 (6 bases). V dropped 2 bases and J dropped 6 bases, with 13 bases sitting between them. CDR3 size: 14 residues. CDR3 residues: CASSLWGGVAEAFF. In DNA, the CDR3 is TGTGCCAGCAGTTTATGGGGGGGCGTCGCTGAAGCTTTCTTT.

This clonotype was seen at least ten times. This chain uses TRBV29-1 with TRBJ1-1; 8 bases align to TRBD1. V was pared by 7 bases and J by 0 bases, with 10 bases of the junction left unmatched. Germline loops: CDR1 SQVTM, CDR2 ANQGSEA. The CDR3 length is 15 residues. CDR3 residues: CSGTDRGLMNTEAFF. CDR3 bases: TGCAGCGGAACCGACAGGGGACTTATGAACACTGAAGCTTTCTTT. Full variable domain (outside the CDR3, taken from reference TRBV29-1 and TRBJ1-1): SAVISQKPSRDICQRGTSLTIQCQVDSQVTMMFWYRQQPGQSLTLIATANQGSEATYESGFVIDKFPISRPNLTFSTLTVSNMSPEDSSIYLCSGTDRGLMNTEAFFGQGTRLTVV.

This clonotype was seen at least ten times. V usage is TRBV9 and J usage is TRBJ2-2; D unclear. This CDR3 spans 15 amino acids. Trimming took 2 bases from V and 1 from J, leaving 9 bases between them. Germline V gene sequence: CDR1 SGDLS, CDR2 YYNGEE. The CDR3 protein is CASSVFFGNTGELFF. The DNA of the CDR3 is TGTGCCAGCAGCGTGTTTTTCGGGAACACCGGGGAGCTGTTTTTT.

The table lists this clonotype with many counts. This chain uses TRBV5-1 with TRBJ2-3, with 13 bases fitting TRBD2. The CDR3 runs 15 residues. Germline V CDR1 and CDR2: SGHRS, YFSETQ. J lost 3 bases, V lost 3 bases, and 1 base had no gene match. The chain's CDR3 is CASSSLAGGTDTQYF. CDR3 bases: TGCGCCAGCAGCTCACTAGCGGGGGGGACAGATACGCAGTATTTT.

This clonotype was picked up a small number of times. This sequence joins TRBV9 and TRBJ1-4; 9 positions match TRBD1. The germline V gene encodes CDR1 SGDLS and CDR2 YYNGEE. CDR3 length: 19 residues. Trimming cost V 5 bases and J 0 bases; bases outside gene matches: 14. The CDR3 DNA reads as TGTGCCAGCAGTTCCCCCCAAGGGGACAGGGCAGCAACTAATGAAAAACTGTTTTTT. This encodes CASSSPQGDRAATNEKLFF. Combining the CDR3 with reference TRBV9 and TRBJ1-4 gives the whole variable domain DSGVTQTPKHLITATGQRVTLRCSPRSGDLSVYWYQQSLDQGLQFLIQYYNGEERAKGNILERFSAQQFPDLHSELNLSSLELGDSALYFCASSSPQGDRAATNEKLFFGSGTQLSVL.

This clonotype came up once. This rearrangement joins TRBV29-1 to TRBJ2-1, with 8 bases lining up with TRBD1. The CDR3 length is 16 residues. Unmatched junction bases numbered 12, after V lost 0 bases and J lost 8 bases. The germline CDR1 and CDR2 sequences are SQVTM and ANQGSEA. The CDR3 region has the DNA TGCAGCGTTGAAGATACTCCGGACAGGGTGGTCGATGAGCAGTTCTTC. Its translation: CSVEDTPDRVVDEQFF.

This clonotype has ten or more counts. The chain uses TRBV28 and TRBJ2-7; possible D gene TRBD1, 6 bases. Germline CDR1 MDHEN, CDR2 SYDVKM. V was pared by 7 bases and J by 3 bases, with 16 bases between. The CDR3 covers 14 residues. CDR3 sequence (DNA): TGTGCCAGCAATACAAGACAGGTCCGCTACGAGCAGTACTTC. It codes for CASNTRQVRYEQYF.

This clonotype came up many times. This chain connects TRBV11-3 to TRBJ2-7; no clear D gene. The germline V and J ends were trimmed by 0 bases and 0 bases, with 9 bases remaining between them. The CDR3 totals 15 residues. Germline V gives CDR1 SGHNT, CDR2 YENEEA. The CDR3 DNA reads as TGTGCCAGCAGCTTAGAGATCGCTAGCTCCTACGAGCAGTACTTC. This sequence encodes CASSLEIASSYEQYF. Complete variable domain (other parts from reference TRBV11-3 and TRBJ2-7): EAGVVQSPRYKIIEKKQPVAFWCNPISGHNTLYWYLQNLGQGPELLIRYENEEAVDDSQLPKDRFSAERLKGVDSTLKIQPAELGDSAVYLCASSLEIASSYEQYFGPGTRLTVT.

This clonotype appeared many times. CDR3 in amino acids: CASTPPQEHYGYTF. CDR3 coding DNA: TGTGCCAGCACTCCCCCCCAGGAGCATTATGGCTACACCTTC. The chain employs TRBV28 and TRBJ1-2, with unresolved D. V was shortened by 7 bases and J by 5 bases, with 17 bases between the two germline ends. Looked up from germline, CDR1 is MDHEN and CDR2 is SYDVKM. The CDR3 consists of 14 residues.

The V call is TRBV5-6, the J call TRBJ2-5; possibly TRBD1 for D (6 bases). From germline, CDR1 is SGHDT and CDR2 YYEEEE. This CDR3 has 13 amino acids. V was shortened by 4 bases and J by 5 bases, with 12 bases between the two germline ends. The CDR3 loop reads CASSVPGAETQYF. The CDR3, as DNA: TGTGCCAGCAGCGTCCCAGGGGCGGAGACCCAGTACTTC.

J is TRBJ1-2 and V is TRBV25-1; 10 nucleotides match TRBD1. Germline CDR1 MGHDK, CDR2 SYGVNS. Losses at the gene ends were 4 bases for V and 3 bases for J; bases not matched to a gene: 5. This CDR3 is built from 15 residues. The CDR3 DNA follows: TGTGCCAGCAGTGGGGAGACAGGGGGCCACTATGGCTACACCTTC. Translation gives CASSGETGGHYGYTF.